Included here is one T cell receptor (beta chain) sequence, with context. Antigen specificity is unknown. It was with a sample-barcoded 5' primer and a J-beta primer mix that a second PCR of about 7 to 12 cycles was run. Samples each returned at least 3 million CDR3-containing paired-end reads. TCRdb analysed the 5' RACE reads with MiXCR anew, one entry per CDR3 protein. The sample has about 1 million distinct CDR3 sequences, 40% to 45% seen once; the top ten hold approximately 17%. The data are from a study of blood T cells in healthy people across ages. The CDR3 has 12 residues. CDR1 is MNHNS, CDR2 SASEGT, per germline. Findings of the study overall: Diversity was estimated from one million T cells, and these estimates were considered underestimates. Unsorted PBMCs prevented conclusive naive versus antigen-experienced comparison. The recorded TCR beta diversity per million T cells decreased in a roughly linear manner with age.

The sequence was collected from a woman aged 55-69 years in good health. The sample taken for sequencing was blood. This chain connects TRBV6-1 to TRBJ2-4, with a possible D match to TRBD2 (5 bases). The end of the DNA is better explained by TRBJ2-7, so the J call may be wrong. CDR3 loop: CASQSGSYEQYF. CDR3 in DNA: TGTGCCAGCCAGAGTGGGAGCTACGAGCAGTACTTC.